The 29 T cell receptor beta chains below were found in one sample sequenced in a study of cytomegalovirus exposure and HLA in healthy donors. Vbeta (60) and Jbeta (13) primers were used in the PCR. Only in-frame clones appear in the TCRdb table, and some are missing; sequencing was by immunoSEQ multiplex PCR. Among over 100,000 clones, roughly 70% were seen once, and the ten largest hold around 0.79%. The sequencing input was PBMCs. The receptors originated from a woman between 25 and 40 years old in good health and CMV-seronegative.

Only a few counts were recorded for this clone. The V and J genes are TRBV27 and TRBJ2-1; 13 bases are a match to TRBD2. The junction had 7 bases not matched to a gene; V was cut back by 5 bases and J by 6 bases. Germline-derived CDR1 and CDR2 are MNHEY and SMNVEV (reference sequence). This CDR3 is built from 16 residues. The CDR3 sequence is CASSHPTSGGSNEQFF. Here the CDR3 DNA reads TGTGCCAGCAGTCATCCGACTAGCGGGGGGTCCAATGAGCAGTTCTTC.

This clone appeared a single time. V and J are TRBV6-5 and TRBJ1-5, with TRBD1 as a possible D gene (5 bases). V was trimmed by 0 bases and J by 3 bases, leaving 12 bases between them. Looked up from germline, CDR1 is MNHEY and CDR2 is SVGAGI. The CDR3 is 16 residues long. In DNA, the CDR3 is TGTGCCAGCAGTTACTCGGAACCGGGGGACAATCAGCCCCAGCATTTT. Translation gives CASSYSEPGDNQPQHF.

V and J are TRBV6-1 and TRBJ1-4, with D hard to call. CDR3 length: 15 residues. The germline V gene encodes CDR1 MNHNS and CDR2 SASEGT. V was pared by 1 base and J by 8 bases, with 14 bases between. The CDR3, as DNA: TGTGCCAGCAGTGAAGGCGTACTAACCTTGGAAAAACTGTTTTTT. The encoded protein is CASSEGVLTLEKLFF.

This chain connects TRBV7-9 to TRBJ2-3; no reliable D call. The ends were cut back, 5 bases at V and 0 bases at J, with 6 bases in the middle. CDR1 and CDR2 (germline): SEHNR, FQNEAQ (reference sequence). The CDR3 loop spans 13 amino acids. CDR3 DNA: TGTGCCAGCAGCCCGACTAGCACAGATACGCAGTATTTT. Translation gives CASSPTSTDTQYF.

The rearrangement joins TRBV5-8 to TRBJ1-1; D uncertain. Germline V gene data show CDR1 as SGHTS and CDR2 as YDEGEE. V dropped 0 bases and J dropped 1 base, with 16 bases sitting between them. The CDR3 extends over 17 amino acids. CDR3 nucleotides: TGTGCCAGCAGCTTGGCCCACAGCTCCAGAGAGAACACTGAAGCTTTCTTT. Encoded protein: CASSLAHSSRENTEAFF.

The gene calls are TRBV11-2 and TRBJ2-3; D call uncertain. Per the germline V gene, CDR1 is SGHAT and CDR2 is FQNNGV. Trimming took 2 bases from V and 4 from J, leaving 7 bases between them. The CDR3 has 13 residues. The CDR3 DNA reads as TGTGCCAGCAGCTTAAGCTGGTCAGATACGCAGTATTTT. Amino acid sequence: CASSLSWSDTQYF.

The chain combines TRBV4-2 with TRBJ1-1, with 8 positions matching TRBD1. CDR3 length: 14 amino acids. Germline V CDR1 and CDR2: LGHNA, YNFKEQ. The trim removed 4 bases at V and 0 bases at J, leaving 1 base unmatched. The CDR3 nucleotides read TGTGCCAGCAGCCGCAGGGGGCTGAACACTGAAGCTTTCTTT. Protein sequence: CASSRRGLNTEAFF.

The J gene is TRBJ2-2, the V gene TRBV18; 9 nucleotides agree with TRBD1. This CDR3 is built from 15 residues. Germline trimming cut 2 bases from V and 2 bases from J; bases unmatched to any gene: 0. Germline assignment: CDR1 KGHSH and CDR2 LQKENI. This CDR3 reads CASSPTGGNTGELFF. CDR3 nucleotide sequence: TGTGCCAGCTCACCAACAGGGGGCAACACCGGGGAGCTGTTTTTT. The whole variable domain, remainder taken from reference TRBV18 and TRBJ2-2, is NAGVMQNPRHLVRRRGQEARLRCSPMKGHSHVYWYRQLPEEGLKFMVYLQKENIIDESGMPKERFSAEFPKEGPSILRIQQVVRGDSAAYFCASSPTGGNTGELFFGEGSRLTVL.

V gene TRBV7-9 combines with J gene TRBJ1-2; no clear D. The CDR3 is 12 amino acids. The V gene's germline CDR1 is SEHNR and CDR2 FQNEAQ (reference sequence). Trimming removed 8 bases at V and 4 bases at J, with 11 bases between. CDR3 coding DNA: TGTGCCAGCGGAATCGAGGGCTATGGCTACACCTTC. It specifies CASGIEGYGYTF.

The CDR3: CSVSEQNTEAFF. The CDR3 DNA follows: TGCAGCGTTTCCGAGCAGAACACTGAAGCTTTCTTT. J is TRBJ1-1 and V is TRBV29-1, with unresolved D. This CDR3 has 12 residues. The V and J ends lost 5 bases and 1 base respectively, with 8 bases between them. CDR1 and CDR2 from the germline V gene are SQVTM and ANQGSEA.

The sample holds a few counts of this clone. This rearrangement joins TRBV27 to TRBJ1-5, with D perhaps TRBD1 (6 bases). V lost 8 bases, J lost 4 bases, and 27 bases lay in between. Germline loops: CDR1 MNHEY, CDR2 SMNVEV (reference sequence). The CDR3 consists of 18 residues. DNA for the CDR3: TGTGCCAGCGGGAGACTAACTCCGGGACACACCTTTAATCAGCCCCAGCATTTT. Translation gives CASGRLTPGHTFNQPQHF.

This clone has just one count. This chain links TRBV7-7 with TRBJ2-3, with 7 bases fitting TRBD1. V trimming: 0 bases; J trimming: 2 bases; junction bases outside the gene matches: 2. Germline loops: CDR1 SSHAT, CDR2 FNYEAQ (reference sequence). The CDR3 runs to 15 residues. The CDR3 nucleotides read TGTGCCAGCAGCTTAGCCGACAGGGCCACAGATACGCAGTATTTT. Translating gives CASSLADRATDTQYF.

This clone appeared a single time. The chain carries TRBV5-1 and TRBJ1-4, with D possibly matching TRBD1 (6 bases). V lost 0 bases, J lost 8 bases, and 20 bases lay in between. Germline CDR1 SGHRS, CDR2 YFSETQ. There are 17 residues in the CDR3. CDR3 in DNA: TGCGCCAGCAGCTTGGGGACAGCCCCCAGGCAGTCAGAAAAACTGTTTTTT. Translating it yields CASSLGTAPRQSEKLFF.

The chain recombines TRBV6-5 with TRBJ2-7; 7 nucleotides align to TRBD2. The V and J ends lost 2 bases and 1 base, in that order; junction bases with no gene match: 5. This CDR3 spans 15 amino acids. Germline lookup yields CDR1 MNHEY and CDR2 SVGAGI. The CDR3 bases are TGTGCCAGCAGTTACGTTGGGGGGGGGTCCTACGAGCAGTACTTC. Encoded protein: CASSYVGGGSYEQYF.

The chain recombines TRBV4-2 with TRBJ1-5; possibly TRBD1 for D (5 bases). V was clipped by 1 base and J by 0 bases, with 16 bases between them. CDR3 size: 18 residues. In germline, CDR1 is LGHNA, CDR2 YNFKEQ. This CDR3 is CASSQGPLQAYSNQPQHF. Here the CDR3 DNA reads TGTGCCAGCAGCCAAGGGCCCTTACAGGCTTATAGCAATCAGCCCCAGCATTTT.

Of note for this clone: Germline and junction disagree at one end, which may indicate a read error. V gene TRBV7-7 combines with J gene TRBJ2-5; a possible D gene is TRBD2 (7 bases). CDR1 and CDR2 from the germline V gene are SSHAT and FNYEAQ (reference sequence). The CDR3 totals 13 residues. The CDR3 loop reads CASSKGGAETQYF. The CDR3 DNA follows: TGTGCTAGCAGTAAGGGGGGGGCCGAGACCCAGTACTTC.

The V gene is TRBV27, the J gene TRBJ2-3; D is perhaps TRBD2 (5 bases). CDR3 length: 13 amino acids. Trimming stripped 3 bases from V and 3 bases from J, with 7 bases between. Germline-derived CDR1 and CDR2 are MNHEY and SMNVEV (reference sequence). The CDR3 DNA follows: TGTGCCAGCAGTTTGAGGGAGACAGATACGCAGTATTTT. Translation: CASSLRETDTQYF.

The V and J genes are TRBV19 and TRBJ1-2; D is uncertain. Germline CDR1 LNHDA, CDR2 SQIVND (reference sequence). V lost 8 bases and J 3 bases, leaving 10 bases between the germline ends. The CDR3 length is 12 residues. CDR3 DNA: TGTGCCAGTGCCCGCGTGGACTATGGCTACACCTTC. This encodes CASARVDYGYTF.

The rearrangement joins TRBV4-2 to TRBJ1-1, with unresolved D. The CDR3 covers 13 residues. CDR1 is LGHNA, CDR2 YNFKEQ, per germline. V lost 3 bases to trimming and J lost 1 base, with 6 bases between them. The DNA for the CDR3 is TGTGCCAGCAGCCATCCCGGGAACACTGAAGCTTTCTTT. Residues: CASSHPGNTEAFF.

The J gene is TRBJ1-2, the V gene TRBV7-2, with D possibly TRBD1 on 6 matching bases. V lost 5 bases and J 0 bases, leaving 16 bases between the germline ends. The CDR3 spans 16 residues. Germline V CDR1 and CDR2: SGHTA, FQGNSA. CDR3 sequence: CASSAGKGDTNYGYTF. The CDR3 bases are TGTGCCAGCAGCGCTGGAAAGGGGGACACTAACTATGGCTACACCTTC.

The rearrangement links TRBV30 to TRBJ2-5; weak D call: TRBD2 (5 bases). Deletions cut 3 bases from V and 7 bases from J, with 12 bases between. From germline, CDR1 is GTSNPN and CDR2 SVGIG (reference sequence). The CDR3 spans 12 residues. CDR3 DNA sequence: TGTGCCTGGAGGGCCCGACGGGGGACCCAGTACTTC. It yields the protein CAWRARRGTQYF.

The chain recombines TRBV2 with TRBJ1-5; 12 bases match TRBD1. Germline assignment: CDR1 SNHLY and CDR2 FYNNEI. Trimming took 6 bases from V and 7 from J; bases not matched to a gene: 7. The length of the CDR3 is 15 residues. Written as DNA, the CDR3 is TGTGCCAGCAGGGGGACAGGGGGCGCTGCCCAGCCCCAGCATTTT. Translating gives CASRGTGGAAQPQHF.

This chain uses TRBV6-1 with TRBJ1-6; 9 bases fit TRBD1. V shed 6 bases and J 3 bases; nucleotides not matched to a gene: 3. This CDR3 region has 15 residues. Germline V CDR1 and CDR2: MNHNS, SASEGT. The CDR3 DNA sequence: TGTGCCAGCAGCCAGGACAGGGGCTATAATTCACCCCTCCACTTT. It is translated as CASSQDRGYNSPLHF.

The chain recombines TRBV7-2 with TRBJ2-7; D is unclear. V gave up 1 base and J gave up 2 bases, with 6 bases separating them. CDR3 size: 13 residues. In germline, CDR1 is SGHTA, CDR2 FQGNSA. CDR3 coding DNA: TGTGCCAGCAGCTTAGACCGGGCCTACGAGCAGTACTTC. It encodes CASSLDRAYEQYF.

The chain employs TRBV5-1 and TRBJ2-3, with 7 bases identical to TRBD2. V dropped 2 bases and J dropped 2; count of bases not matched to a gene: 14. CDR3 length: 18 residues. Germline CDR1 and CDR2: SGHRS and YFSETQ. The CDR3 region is CASSLEPPGLLNTDTQYF. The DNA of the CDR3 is TGCGCCAGCAGCTTAGAGCCCCCGGGACTACTGAACACAGATACGCAGTATTTT.

CDR3: CASSRSSGGAKAGANVLTF. The DNA of the CDR3 is TGTGCCAGCAGCCGATCTAGCGGGGGGGCAAAGGCTGGGGCCAACGTCCTGACTTTC. The V call is TRBV11-3, the J call TRBJ2-6; 12 positions agree with TRBD2. The length of the CDR3 is 19 residues. CDR1 is SGHNT, CDR2 YENEEA, per germline. After removal of 5 bases from V and 2 bases from J, the junction contained 10 bases not matched to a gene.

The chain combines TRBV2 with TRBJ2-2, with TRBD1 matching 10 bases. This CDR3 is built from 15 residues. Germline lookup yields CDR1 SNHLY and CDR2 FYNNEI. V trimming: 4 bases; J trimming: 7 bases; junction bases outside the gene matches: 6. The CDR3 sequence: CASSASGQGIGELFF. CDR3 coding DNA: TGTGCCAGCAGTGCCTCGGGACAGGGGATCGGGGAGCTGTTTTTT. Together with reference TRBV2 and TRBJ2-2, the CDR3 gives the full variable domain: EPEVTQTPSHQVTQMGQEVILRCVPISNHLYFYWYRQILGQKVEFLVSFYNNEISEKSEIFDDQFSVERPDGSNFTLKIRSTKLEDSAMYFCASSASGQGIGELFFGEGSRLTVL.

CDR3 sequence reads: CASSLASNEQFF. CDR3 nucleotides: TGCGCCAGCAGCTTGGCCTCCAATGAGCAGTTCTTC. The chain couples TRBV5-1 to TRBJ2-1; D not resolved. Germline CDR1 and CDR2: SGHRS and YFSETQ. V dropped 0 bases and J dropped 6 bases, with 4 bases sitting between them. The CDR3 consists of 12 residues.

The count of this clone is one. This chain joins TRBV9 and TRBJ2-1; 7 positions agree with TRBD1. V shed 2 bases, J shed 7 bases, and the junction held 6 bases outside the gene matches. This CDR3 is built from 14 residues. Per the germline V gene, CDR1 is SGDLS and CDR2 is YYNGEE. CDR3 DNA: TGTGCCAGCAGCGTCGACAACAGGGGAAATGAGCAGTTCTTC. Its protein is CASSVDNRGNEQFF.